This note documents a single T cell receptor beta chain sequence. The sample belongs to a study of blood T cells in healthy people across ages. A sample-barcoded 5' primer and a J-beta primer mix were used in a second PCR of roughly 6 to 11 cycles. TCRdb re-derived calls from the 5' RACE reads in MiXCR, one entry per CDR3 protein. Of 350,000 to 450,000 distinct CDR3 sequences in the sample, approximately 51% were seen once. Sequenced material: blood. This TCR came from a man aged 55 to 70 in good health.

The CDR3 protein is CASSATGTAYEQYF. The DNA of the CDR3 is TGTGCCAGCAGTGCCACCGGGACGGCCTACGAGCAGTACTTC. The V call is TRBV6-1, the J call TRBJ2-7; D tentatively fits TRBD1 or TRBD2 (5 bases each). The CDR3 runs to 14 residues. Trimming cost V 4 bases and J 2 bases, with 12 bases left between them. CDR1 and CDR2 from the germline V gene are MNHNS and SASEGT.